The entry below describes one T cell receptor (beta chain). What this receptor recognizes is not known. No base qualities exist here, and no much larger clone lies one base off it. Measured from the cysteine to the phenylalanine, the CDR3 is 12 residues long. Here the CDR3 DNA is all that survives: 36 bases in frame from base 1. Reading the germline V gene gives CDR1 SGHTA and CDR2 FQGTGA. V loses 5 bases of germline sequence and J loses 6 bases, and the interval between the two ends is 11 bases. Patients with a history of autoimmune disease or receiving systemic immunosuppression were excluded from the trial. Peripheral blood for TCR sequencing was collected from all dose cohorts at baseline, on cycle 4 day 1, and on cycle 7 day 1. Samples came from an open-label, multicenter, first-in-human phase I dose-escalation trial of ivuxolimab. The trial enrolled adults with locally advanced or metastatic head and neck squamous cell, hepatocellular, melanoma or renal cell carcinoma. Before TCR sequencing, CD4+ and CD8+ T cells were separately sorted from peripheral blood.

This sample stems from a study of OX40 agonist ivuxolimab in advanced cancers. Regarding the complete study: The costimulatory receptor OX40 (CD134) was targeted by ivuxolimab, a fully human IgG2 agonistic monoclonal antibody. Intravenous ivuxolimab was administered to patients every 2 weeks at six dose levels: 0.01, 0.1, 0.3, 1.5, 3 and 10 mg/kg. Of the approximately 50 dose-escalation patients, hepatocellular carcinoma was present in around 20, melanoma in approximately 15, renal cell carcinoma in 9 and head and neck cancer in 9. In the dose-escalation cohort, around four fifths of patients were male, and the mean age was roughly 60 years with a range of 23 to 79. Prior anti-PD-1, anti-PD-L1 or anti-CTLA-4 therapy was permitted, and checkpoint inhibitors had been received by roughly 40% of dose-escalation patients. Partial responses occurred in three dose-escalation patients, of whom one had hepatocellular carcinoma and two had cutaneous melanoma. The point of sequencing TCRbeta in the periphery was to test whether ivuxolimab changed TCR sequence diversity and drove clonal T-cell expansion. The paper reports the monotherapy dose-escalation portion (N of about 50 patients) of the phase I ivuxolimab trial. What the research found in general, with its limitations: Clonal expansion of both CD4+ and CD8+ blood T cells was observed from baseline to week 6 at doses 0.1 to 3.0 mg/kg. In the 0.1-3.0 mg/kg groups, partial responders were among the patients with the lowest normalized peripheral clonal expansion, particularly in CD8+ T cells. Low levels of normalized T-cell clonal expansion were also seen in some nonresponding patients. The antigen specificity of the clonally expanded peripheral T cells was not determined. On average, CD8+ T cells showed more expanded clones than CD4+ T cells after ivuxolimab.

Genomic DNA was isolated from the sorted cells so that the TCRbeta CDR3 region could be sequenced. TCRbeta CDR3 regions were sequenced using the immunoSEQ Assay. TCRdb obtained this table from immuneACCESS and retained in-frame rearrangements with V and J assigned. These tables miss some clones; where compared with another copy, unresolved V genes account for less than half of the shortfall, and the remainder is unexplained. Present in this sample are tens of thousands of clones, approximately 90% of which were seen just once. The ten largest make up more than 13% of the sample. The material sequenced was CD4+ or CD8+ T cells sorted from blood, taken in a trial of the OX40 agonist ivuxolimab. Recombination joined TRBV7-3 with TRBJ2-7, with no D gene named confidently. The sequence was obtained from an adult with an advanced solid tumor such as melanoma, head and neck, liver or kidney cancer. The nucleotide sequence is TGTGCCAGCAGCCCAGGCTATATCGAGCAGTACTTC. This gives the protein CASSPGYIEQYF.